The clone carrying this T cell receptor beta chain has at least ten counts. As yet, its antigen is unknown. These data belong to a study of T cells in Graves' hyperthyroidism and ophthalmopathy. About the research overall: Peripheral blood specimens were obtained at initial diagnosis, prior to any treatment. Study-wide findings and caveats: The majority of expanded thyroid clonotypes above 0.001 also appeared in blood.

V dropped 1 base and J dropped 1; count of bases not matched to a gene: 3. Germline assignment: CDR1 SEHNR and CDR2 FQNEAQ (reference sequence). The CDR3 is made up of 15 amino acids. The investigators amplified TCR beta CDR3 regions from RNA transcripts. TCR CDR3 regions were first amplified by RT-PCR with HTBI primers. MiXCR, applied by TCRdb to the multiplex PCR reads, yields one record per CDR3 protein. The data contain 620,000 or so distinct CDR3 sequences, around 15% of them singletons. The receptor was derived from a woman aged 50 to 60 with Graves' ophthalmopathy. What was sequenced was blood. This chain links TRBV7-9 with TRBJ1-1; 7 positions agree with TRBD1. The CDR3 DNA reads as TGTGCCAGCAGCTTAGAGGGGGCACGGAACACTGAAGCTTTCTTT. Protein sequence: CASSLEGARNTEAFF.